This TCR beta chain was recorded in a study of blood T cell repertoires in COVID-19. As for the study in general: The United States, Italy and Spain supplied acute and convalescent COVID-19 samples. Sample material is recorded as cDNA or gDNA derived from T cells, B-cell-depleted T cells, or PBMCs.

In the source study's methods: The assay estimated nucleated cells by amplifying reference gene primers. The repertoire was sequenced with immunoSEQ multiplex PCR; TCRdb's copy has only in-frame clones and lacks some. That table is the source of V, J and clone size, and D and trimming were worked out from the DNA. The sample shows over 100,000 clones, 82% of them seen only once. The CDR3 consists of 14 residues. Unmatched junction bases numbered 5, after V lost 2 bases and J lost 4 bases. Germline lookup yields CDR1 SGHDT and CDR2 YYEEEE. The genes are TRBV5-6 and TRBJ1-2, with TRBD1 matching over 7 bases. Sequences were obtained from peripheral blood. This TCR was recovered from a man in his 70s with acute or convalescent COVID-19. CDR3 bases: TGTGCCAGCAGCTTAGACAGGGTGACCTATGGCTACACCTTC. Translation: CASSLDRVTYGYTF.